This TCR beta chain appears in the sequencing data of a study of beta chain features in type 1 diabetes. Background on the study: Examined across all samples were 90 million to 130 million sorted cells.

Expressed TCRB transcripts were sequenced, since all the RNA that had been isolated was reverse transcribed. The assay was immunoSEQ multiplex PCR, and TCRdb's table has in-frame clones only and misses some. This table has hundreds of thousands of clones, around 10% appearing once. From germline, CDR1 is SGDLS and CDR2 YYNGEE. CDR3 length equals 13 residues. Between the trimmed V and J ends, which lost 5 bases and 4 bases, there was a span of 10 bases. The V gene is TRBV9, the J gene TRBJ1-3; D gene uncertain. This sequence was found in a woman in her 30s in good health. The sample comprised naive CD4+ T cells from blood. The CDR3 reads CASRSGAGNTIYF. Written as DNA, the CDR3 is TGTGCCAGCAGGTCGGGAGCAGGAAACACCATATATTTT.